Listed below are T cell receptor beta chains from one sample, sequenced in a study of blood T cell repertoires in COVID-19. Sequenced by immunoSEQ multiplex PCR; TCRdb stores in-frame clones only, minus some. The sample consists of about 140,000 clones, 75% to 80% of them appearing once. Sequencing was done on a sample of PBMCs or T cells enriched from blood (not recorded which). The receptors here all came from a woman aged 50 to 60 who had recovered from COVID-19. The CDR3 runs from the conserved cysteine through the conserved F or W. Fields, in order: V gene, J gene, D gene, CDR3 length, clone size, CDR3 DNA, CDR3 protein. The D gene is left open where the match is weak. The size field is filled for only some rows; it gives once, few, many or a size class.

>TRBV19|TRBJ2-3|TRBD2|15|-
TGTGCCAGTAGTCCCTGGACTAGCGGAGCAGATACGCAGTATTTT
CASSPWTSGADTQYF
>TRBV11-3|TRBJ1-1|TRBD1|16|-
TGTGCCAGCAGCTTAGACTCTGGCAGGGGGAAGACTGAAGCTTTCTTT
CASSLDSGRGKTEAFF
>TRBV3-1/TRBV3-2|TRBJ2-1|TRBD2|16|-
TGTGCCAGCAGCTCCCCCGGTACTAGCGGTTTCAATGAGCAGTTCTTC
CASSSPGTSGFNEQFF
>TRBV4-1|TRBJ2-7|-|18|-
TGCGCCAGCAGCCAAGATGAATGGGTAGGAGGCCCAGGCTACGAGCAGTACTTC
CASSQDEWVGGPGYEQYF
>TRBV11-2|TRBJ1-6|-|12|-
TGTGCCAGCAGCCGACAGAATTCACCCCTCCACTTT
CASSRQNSPLHF
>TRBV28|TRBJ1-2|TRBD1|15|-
TGTGCCAGCAGTACCGGGACAGGGGATTGGTATGGCTACACCTTC
CASSTGTGDWYGYTF
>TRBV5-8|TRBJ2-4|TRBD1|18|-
TGTGCCAGCAGCTTAGGGGACAGGGGAGGTCGTGACAAAAACATTCAGTACTTC
CASSLGDRGGRDKNIQYF
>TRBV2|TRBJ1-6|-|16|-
TGTGCCAGCAGTCCCGGGCGGGGCACCTATAATTCACCCCTCCACTTT
CASSPGRGTYNSPLHF
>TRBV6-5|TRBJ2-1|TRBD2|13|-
TGTGCCAGCAGTTACCAGAAGCGGGGGCAGCAGTTCTTC
CASSYQKRGQQFF
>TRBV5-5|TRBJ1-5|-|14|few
TGTGCCAGCAGCTTGGGGCGCGGAAATCAGCCCCAGCATTTT
CASSLGRGNQPQHF
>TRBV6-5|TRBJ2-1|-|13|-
TGTGCCAGCTTAGGGGGGGTTTACAATGAGCAGTTCTTC
CASLGGVYNEQFF
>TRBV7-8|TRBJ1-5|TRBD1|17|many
TGTGCCAGCAGCTTAGGGGGGACAGGGCGGTTGGGTCAGCCCCAGCATTTT
CASSLGGTGRLGQPQHF
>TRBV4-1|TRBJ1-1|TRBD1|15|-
TGCGCCAGCAGCCAAGGGAGGCAGGGGGACACTGAAGCTTTCTTT
CASSQGRQGDTEAFF
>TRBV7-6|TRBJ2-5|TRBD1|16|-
TGTGCCAGCAGCGCCCCCGTGGGACAGTACCAAGAGACCCAGTACTTC
CASSAPVGQYQETQYF
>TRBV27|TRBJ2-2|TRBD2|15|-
TGTGCCAGCAGTTTGACTAGCGGGAGATCCGGGGAGCTGTTTTTT
CASSLTSGRSGELFF
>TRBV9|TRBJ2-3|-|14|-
TGTGCCAGCAACTCGCTCCTTGCTGCAGATACGCAGTATTTT
CASNSLLAADTQYF
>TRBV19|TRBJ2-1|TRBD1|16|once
TGTGCCAGTAGCCCCGGAACAGGGGGCATCGGAAATGAGCAGTTCTTC
CASSPGTGGIGNEQFF
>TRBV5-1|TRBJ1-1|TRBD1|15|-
TGCGCCAGCAGCTCAGCCCAGGGGGCGCCCACTGAAGCTTTCTTT
CASSSAQGAPTEAFF
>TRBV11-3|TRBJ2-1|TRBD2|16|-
TGTGCCAGCAGCTTAGATCGAAGCGGGGGTGGGAATGAGCAGTTCTTC
CASSLDRSGGGNEQFF
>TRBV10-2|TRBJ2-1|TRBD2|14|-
TGCGCCAGCAGTGACCTAGCGGGGGGCTATGAGCAGTTCTTC
CASSDLAGGYEQFF
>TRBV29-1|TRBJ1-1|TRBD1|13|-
TGCAGCGTTGACAGACAGGGCATAGGTGAAGCTTTCTTT
CSVDRQGIGEAFF
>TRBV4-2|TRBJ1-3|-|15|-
TGTGCCAGCAGCTTACGCGGGAGCTCTGGAAACACCATATATTTT
CASSLRGSSGNTIYF
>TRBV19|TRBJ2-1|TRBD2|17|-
TGTGCCAGTAGTCCACTCAGGACTAGCGGGAGAAGGAATGAGCAGTTCTTC
CASSPLRTSGRRNEQFF
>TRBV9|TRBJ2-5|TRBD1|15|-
TGTGCCAGCAGCGTAGGGCAGGGGGCGGGAGAGACCCAGTACTTC
CASSVGQGAGETQYF
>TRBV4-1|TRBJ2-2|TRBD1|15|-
TGCGCCAGCAGCCGACAGGGGTTAAACACCGGGGAGCTGTTTTTT
CASSRQGLNTGELFF
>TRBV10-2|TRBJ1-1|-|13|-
TGCGCCAGCAGCGCCACGTTGGCTACTGAAGCTTTCTTT
CASSATLATEAFF
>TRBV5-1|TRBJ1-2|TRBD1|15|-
TGCGCCAGCAGCCTTGACAGGGCCGGCAGGGGTGGCTACACCTTC
CASSLDRAGRGGYTF
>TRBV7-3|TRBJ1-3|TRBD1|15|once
TGTGCCAGCAGCACGACAGGGGCAACCGGAAACACCATATATTTT
CASSTTGATGNTIYF
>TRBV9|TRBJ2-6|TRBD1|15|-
TGTGCCAGCAGCGTGACAGGGTCTGGGGCCAACGTCCTGACTTTC
CASSVTGSGANVLTF
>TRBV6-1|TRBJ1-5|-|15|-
TGTGCCAGCAGTGAACTGGGTCGGGGCAATCAGCCCCAGCATTTT
CASSELGRGNQPQHF
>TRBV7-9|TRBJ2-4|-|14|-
TGTGCCAGCAGCTTACAGGGGCTCGGAAACATTCAGTACTTC
CASSLQGLGNIQYF
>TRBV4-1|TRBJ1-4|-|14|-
TGCGCCAGCAGCTACCGGGACTCAAACGAAAAACTGTTTTTT
CASSYRDSNEKLFF
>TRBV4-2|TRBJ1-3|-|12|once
TGTGCCAGCAGACCGGGGGGAAACACCATATATTTT
CASRPGGNTIYF
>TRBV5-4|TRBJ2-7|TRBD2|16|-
TGTGCCAGCAGCTTGTTCCAGGGACTAGCGGCCGACGAGCAGTACTTC
CASSLFQGLAADEQYF
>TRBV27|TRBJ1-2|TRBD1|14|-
TGTGCCAGCAGTTTCGGACAGGCGAGCGATGGCTACACCTTC
CASSFGQASDGYTF
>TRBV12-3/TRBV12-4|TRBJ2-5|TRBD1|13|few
TGTGCCAGCAGTGACAGGGGGCGGGAGACCCAGTACTTC
CASSDRGRETQYF
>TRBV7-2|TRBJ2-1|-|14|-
TGTGCCAGCAGCTTAGGAAGCGGGCCCGGTGAGCAGTTCTTC
CASSLGSGPGEQFF
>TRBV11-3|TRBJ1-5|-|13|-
TGTGCCAGCAGCCAGGACAGAAATCAGCCCCAGCATTTT
CASSQDRNQPQHF
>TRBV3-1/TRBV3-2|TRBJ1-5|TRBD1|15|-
TGTGCCAGCAGCCAATCAGGGGGGCCGGGGCAGCCCCAGCATTTT
CASSQSGGPGQPQHF
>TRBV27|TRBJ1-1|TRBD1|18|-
TGTGCCAGCAGTAAAGATCGACGGACAGGGGGCTTGAACACTGAAGCTTTCTTT
CASSKDRRTGGLNTEAFF
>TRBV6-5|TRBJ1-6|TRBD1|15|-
TGTGCCAGCCTAACTATACAGGGGGTTGGTTCACCCCTCCACTTT
CASLTIQGVGSPLHF
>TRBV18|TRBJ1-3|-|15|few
TGTGCCAGCTCACCGGCCCGGGGTTCTGGAAACACCATATATTTT
CASSPARGSGNTIYF
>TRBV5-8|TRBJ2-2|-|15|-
TGTGCCAGCAGCTTGGTAGGGAGGAACACCGGGGAGCTGTTTTTT
CASSLVGRNTGELFF
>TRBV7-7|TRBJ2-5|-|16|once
TGTGCCAGCAGCTTAGCGGCGGGAACGGGAGCGGAGACCCAGTACTTC
CASSLAAGTGAETQYF
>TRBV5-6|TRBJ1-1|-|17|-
TGTGCCAGCAGTCAGGATTGGGGGGATTATAAGGACACTGAAGCTTTCTTT
CASSQDWGDYKDTEAFF
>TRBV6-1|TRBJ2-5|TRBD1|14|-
TGTGCCAGCAGTGAAGGGACAGGGACCCAGACCCAGTACTTC
CASSEGTGTQTQYF
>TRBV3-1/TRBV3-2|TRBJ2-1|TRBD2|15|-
TGTGCCAGCAGTAAACCGGGAAGCGGGGTCAATGAGCAGTTCTTC
CASSKPGSGVNEQFF
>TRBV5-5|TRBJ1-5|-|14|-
TGTGCCAGCAGCTTTGAAGGGGCCAATCAGCCCCAGCATTTT
CASSFEGANQPQHF
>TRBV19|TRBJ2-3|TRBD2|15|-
TGTGCCAGTAGTAAACTAGCGCTTAGCACAGATACGCAGTATTTT
CASSKLALSTDTQYF
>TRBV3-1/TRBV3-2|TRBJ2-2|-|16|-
TGTGCCAGCAGCCTCCGGACAGAGGGCAGCACCGGGGAGCTGTTTTTT
CASSLRTEGSTGELFF